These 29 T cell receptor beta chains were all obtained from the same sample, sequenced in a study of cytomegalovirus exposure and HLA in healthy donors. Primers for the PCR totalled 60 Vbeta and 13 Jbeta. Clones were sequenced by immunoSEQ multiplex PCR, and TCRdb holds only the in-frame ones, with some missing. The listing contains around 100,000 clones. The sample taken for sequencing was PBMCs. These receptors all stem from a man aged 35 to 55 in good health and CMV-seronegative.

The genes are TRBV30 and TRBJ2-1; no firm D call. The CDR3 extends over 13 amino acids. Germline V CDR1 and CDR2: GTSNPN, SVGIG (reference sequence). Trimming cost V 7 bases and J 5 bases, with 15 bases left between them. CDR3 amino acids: CAYDSLMNNEQFF. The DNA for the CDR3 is TGTGCCTACGACTCGCTAATGAACAATGAGCAGTTCTTC. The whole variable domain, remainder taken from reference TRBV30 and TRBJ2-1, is SQTIHQWPATLVQPVGSPLSLECTVEGTSNPNLYWYRQAAGRGLQLLFYSVGIGQISSEVPQNLSASRPQDRQFILSSKKLLLSDSGFYLCAYDSLMNNEQFFGPGTRLTVL.

CDR3 region: CATRTSGGSSYEQYF. DNA of the CDR3: TGTGCCACAAGGACTAGCGGGGGGTCCTCCTACGAGCAGTACTTC. This chain connects TRBV10-3 to TRBJ2-7, with TRBD2 matching 14 bases. CDR3 size: 15 residues. V trimming: 10 bases; J trimming: 0 bases; junction bases outside the gene matches: 5. Germline V lookup: CDR1 ENHRY, CDR2 SYGVKD.

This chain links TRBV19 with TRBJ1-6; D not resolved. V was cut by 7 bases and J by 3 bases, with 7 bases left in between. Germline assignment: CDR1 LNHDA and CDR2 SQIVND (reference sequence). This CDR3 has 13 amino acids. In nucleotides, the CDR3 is TGTGCCAGTACAGAGGTCTATAATTCACCCCTCCACTTT. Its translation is CASTEVYNSPLHF.

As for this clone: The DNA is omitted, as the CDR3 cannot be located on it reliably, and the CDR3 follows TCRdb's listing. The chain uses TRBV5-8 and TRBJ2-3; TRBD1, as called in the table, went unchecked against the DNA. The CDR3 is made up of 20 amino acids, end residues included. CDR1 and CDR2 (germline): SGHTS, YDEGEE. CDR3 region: CASSGTGTGGFGAGTDTQYF.

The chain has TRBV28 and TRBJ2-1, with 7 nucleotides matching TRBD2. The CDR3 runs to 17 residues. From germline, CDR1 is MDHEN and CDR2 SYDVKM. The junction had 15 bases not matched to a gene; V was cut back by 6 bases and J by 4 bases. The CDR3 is CASRPLSPSGVYNEQFF. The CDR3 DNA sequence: TGTGCCAGCAGACCCCTCTCCCCCAGCGGGGTATACAATGAGCAGTTCTTC.

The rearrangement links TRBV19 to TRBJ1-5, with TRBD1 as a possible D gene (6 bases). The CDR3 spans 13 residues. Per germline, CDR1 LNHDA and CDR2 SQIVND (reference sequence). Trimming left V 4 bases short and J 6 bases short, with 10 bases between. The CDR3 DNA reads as TGTGCCAGTAGTAAACAGGGCGGTCAGCCCCAGCATTTT. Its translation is CASSKQGGQPQHF.

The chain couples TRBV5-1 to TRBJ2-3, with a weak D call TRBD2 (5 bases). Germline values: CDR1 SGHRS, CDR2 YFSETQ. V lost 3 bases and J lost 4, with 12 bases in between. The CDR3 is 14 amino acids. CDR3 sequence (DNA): TGCGCCAGCAGCTCCGGAGGACCGGCAGATACGCAGTATTTT. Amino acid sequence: CASSSGGPADTQYF.

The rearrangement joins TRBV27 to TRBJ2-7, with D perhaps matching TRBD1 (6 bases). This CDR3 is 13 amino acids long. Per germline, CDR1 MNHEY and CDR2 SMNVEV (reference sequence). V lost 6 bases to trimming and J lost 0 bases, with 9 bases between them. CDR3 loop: CASRLQGSYEQYF. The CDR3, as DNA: TGTGCCAGCAGGCTACAGGGCTCCTACGAGCAGTACTTC.

CDR3 bases: TGTGCCAGCAGTCCCCCACCGGGGGAGACCCAGTACTTC. This codes for CASSPPPGETQYF. The V call is TRBV28, the J call TRBJ2-5; tentatively, D is TRBD2 (5 bases). This CDR3 is 13 amino acids long. Trimming left V 5 bases short and J 5 bases short, with 12 bases between. The germline V gene encodes CDR1 MDHEN and CDR2 SYDVKM.

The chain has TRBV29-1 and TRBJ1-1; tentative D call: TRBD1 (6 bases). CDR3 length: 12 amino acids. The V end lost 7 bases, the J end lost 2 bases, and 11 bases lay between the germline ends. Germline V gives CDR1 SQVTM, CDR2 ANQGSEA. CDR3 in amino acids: CSGKQGNTEAFF. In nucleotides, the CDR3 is TGCAGCGGAAAACAGGGAAACACTGAAGCTTTCTTT. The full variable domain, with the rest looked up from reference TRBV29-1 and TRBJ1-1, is SAVISQKPSRDICQRGTSLTIQCQVDSQVTMMFWYRQQPGQSLTLIATANQGSEATYESGFVIDKFPISRPNLTFSTLTVSNMSPEDSSIYLCSGKQGNTEAFFGQGTRLTVV.

Written as DNA, the CDR3 is TGTGCCAGCAGCTTAGAAGGACTAACTAACACCGGGGAGCTGTTTTTT. It yields the protein CASSLEGLTNTGELFF. The chain carries TRBV7-9 and TRBJ2-2; D perhaps matches TRBD2 (6 bases). CDR1 and CDR2 (germline): SEHNR, FQNEAQ (reference sequence). There are 16 residues in the CDR3. Trimming took off 1 base at V and 2 bases at J, with 11 bases between the two ends. The full variable domain, its missing parts supplied by reference TRBV7-9 and TRBJ2-2, is DTGVSQNPRHKITKRGQNVTFRCDPISEHNRLYWYRQTLGQGPEFLTYFQNEAQLEKSRLLSDRFSAERPKGSFSTLEIQRTEQGDSAMYLCASSLEGLTNTGELFFGEGSRLTVL.

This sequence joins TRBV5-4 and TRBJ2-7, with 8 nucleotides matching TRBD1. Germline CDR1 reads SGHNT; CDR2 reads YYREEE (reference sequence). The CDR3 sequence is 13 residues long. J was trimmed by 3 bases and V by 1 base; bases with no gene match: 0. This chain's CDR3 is CASSLTGGYEQYF. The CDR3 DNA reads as TGTGCCAGCAGCTTGACAGGGGGCTACGAGCAGTACTTC.

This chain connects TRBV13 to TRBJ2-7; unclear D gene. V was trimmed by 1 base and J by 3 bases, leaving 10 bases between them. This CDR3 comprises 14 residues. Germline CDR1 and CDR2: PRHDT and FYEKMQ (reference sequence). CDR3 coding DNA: TGTGCCAGCAGCTTAGTAGGCGGAATCTACGAGCAGTACTTC. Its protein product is CASSLVGGIYEQYF.

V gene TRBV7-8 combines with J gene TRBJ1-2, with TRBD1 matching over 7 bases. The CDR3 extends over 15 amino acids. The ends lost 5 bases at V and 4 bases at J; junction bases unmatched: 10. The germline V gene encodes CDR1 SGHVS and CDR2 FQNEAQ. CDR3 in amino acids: CASSVRQGQGYGYTF. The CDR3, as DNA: TGTGCCAGCAGCGTACGACAGGGTCAGGGCTATGGCTACACCTTC.

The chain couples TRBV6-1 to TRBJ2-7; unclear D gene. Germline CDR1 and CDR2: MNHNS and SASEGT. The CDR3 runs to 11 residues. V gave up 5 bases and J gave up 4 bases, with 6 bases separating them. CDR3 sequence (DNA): TGTGCCAGCAGTCAGACTTACGAGCAGTACTTC. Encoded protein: CASSQTYEQYF.

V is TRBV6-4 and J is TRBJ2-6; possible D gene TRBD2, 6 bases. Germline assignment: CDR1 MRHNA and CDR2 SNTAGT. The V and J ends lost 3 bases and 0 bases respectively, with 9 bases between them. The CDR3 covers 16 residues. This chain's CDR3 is CASSEGSGSGANVLTF. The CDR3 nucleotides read TGTGCCAGCAGTGAGGGTAGCGGCTCTGGGGCCAACGTCCTGACTTTC.

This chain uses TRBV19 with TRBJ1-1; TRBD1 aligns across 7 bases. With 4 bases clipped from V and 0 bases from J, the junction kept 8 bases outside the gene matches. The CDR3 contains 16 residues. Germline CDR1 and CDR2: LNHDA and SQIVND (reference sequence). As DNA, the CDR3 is TGTGCCAGTAGTAAGAGGACAGGTGACATGAACACTGAAGCTTTCTTT. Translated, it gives CASSKRTGDMNTEAFF.

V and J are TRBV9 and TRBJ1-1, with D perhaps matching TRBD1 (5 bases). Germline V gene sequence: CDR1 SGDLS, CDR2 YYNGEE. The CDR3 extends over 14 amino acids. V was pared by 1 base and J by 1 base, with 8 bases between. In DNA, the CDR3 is TGTGCCAGCAGCGTACTGGGGGGGAACACTGAAGCTTTCTTT. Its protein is CASSVLGGNTEAFF.

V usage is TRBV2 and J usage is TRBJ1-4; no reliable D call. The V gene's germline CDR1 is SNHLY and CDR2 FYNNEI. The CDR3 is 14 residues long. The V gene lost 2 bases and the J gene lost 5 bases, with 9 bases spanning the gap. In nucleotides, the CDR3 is TGTGCCAGCAGTGAAAGAGGTAGAAATGAAAAACTGTTTTTT. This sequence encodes CASSERGRNEKLFF.

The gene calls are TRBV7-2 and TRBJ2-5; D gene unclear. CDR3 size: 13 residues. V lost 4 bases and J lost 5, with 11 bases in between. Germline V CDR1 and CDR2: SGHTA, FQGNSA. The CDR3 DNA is TGTGCCAGCAGCTGGGCGCTTCGCGAGACCCAGTACTTC. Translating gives CASSWALRETQYF.

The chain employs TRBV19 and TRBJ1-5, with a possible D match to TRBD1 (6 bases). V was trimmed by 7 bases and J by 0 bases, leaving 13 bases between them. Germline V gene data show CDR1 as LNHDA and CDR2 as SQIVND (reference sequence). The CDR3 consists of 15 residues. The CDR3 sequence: CASTDRKNSNQPQHF. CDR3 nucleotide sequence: TGTGCCAGTACCGACAGGAAAAATAGCAATCAGCCCCAGCATTTT.

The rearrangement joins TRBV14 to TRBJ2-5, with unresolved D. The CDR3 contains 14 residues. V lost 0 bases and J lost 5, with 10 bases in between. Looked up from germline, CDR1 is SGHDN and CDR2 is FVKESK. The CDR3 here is CASSQDIMAETQYF. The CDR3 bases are TGTGCCAGCAGCCAAGACATTATGGCCGAGACCCAGTACTTC. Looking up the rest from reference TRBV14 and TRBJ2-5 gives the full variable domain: EAGVTQFPSHSVIEKGQTVTLRCDPISGHDNLYWYRRVMGKEIKFLLHFVKESKQDESGMPNNRFLAERTGGTYSTLKVQPAELEDSGVYFCASSQDIMAETQYFGPGTRLLVL.

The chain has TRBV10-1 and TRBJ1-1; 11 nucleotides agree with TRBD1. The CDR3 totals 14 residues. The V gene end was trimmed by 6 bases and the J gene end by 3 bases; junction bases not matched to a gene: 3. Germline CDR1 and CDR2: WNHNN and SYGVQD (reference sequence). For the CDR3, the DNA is TGCGCCAGCAGCGGGACAGGGGGTCACACTGAAGCTTTCTTT. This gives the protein CASSGTGGHTEAFF.

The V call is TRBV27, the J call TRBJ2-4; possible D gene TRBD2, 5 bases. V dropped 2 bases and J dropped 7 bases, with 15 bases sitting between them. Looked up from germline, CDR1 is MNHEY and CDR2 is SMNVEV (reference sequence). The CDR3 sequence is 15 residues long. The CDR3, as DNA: TGTGCCAGCAGTTTAGAGGGTCATCTTCGGAACATTCAGTACTTC. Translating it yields CASSLEGHLRNIQYF.

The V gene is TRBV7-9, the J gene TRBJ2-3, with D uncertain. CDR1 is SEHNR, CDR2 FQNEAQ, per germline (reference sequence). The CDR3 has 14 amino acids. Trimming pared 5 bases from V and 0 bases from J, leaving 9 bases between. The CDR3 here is CASSQITSTDTQYF. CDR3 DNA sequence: TGTGCCAGCAGCCAAATCACTAGCACAGATACGCAGTATTTT.

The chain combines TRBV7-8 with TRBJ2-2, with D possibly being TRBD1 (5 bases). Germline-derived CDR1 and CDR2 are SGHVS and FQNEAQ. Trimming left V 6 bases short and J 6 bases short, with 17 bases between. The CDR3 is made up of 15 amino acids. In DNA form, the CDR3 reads TGTGCCAGCAGGCAAGACAGAACCCTGGCCGGGGAGCTGTTTTTT. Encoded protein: CASRQDRTLAGELFF.

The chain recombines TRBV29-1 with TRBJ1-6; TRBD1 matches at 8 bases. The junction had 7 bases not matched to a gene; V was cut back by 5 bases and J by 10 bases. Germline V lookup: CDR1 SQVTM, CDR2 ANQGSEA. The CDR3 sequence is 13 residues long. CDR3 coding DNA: TGCAGCGTTCTGACAGGGGCTGGCTCACCCCTCCACTTT. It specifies CSVLTGAGSPLHF.

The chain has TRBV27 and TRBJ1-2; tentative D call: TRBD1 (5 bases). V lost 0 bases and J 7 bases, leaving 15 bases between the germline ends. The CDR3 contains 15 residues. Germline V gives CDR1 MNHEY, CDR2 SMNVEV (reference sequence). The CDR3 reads CASSLSLGGAGGYTF. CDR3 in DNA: TGTGCCAGCAGTTTATCTTTGGGGGGAGCTGGTGGCTACACCTTC.

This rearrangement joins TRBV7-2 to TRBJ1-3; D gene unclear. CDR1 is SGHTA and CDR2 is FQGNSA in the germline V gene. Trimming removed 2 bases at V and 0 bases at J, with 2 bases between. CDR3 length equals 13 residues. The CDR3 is CASSLLSGNTIYF. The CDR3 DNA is TGTGCCAGCAGCTTACTCTCTGGAAACACCATATATTTT.